These 9 T cell receptor beta chains share one sample of origin, sequenced in a study of cytomegalovirus exposure and HLA in healthy donors. Sequencing used immunoSEQ multiplex PCR; TCRdb keeps in-frame clones, though not all of them. This table holds 150,000 to 200,000 clones, approximately 87% found once. Sequencing was performed on PBMCs. These receptors came from a woman aged 25 to 39 in good health and CMV-seronegative.

A single count supports this clone. The chain is built from TRBV9 and TRBJ1-4, with D possibly matching TRBD1 (6 bases). Germline lookup yields CDR1 SGDLS and CDR2 YYNGEE. Between the trimmed V and J ends, which lost 5 bases and 8 bases, there was a span of 16 bases. CDR3 length: 14 amino acids. The CDR3 nucleotides read TGTGCCAGCAGTGAAGAGGGGGTTGGAGAAAAACTGTTTTTT. Translated, it gives CASSEEGVGEKLFF.

This CDR3 reads CASSSGITADTQYF. The CDR3 DNA follows: TGTGCCAGCAGCTCAGGGATTACAGCAGATACGCAGTATTTT. The rearrangement joins TRBV7-9 to TRBJ2-3; D may be TRBD1 (5 bases). V was pared by 4 bases and J by 4 bases, with 12 bases between. CDR1 and CDR2 (germline): SEHNR, FQNEAQ (reference sequence). The CDR3 is made up of 14 amino acids.

The chain recombines TRBV7-9 with TRBJ1-3; a possible D gene is TRBD1 (6 bases). V shed 3 bases and J shed 0 bases, with 12 bases lying between them. The germline gives CDR1 SEHNR, CDR2 FQNEAQ (reference sequence). The CDR3 contains 16 residues. For the CDR3, the DNA is TGTGCCAGCAGCTTTGCAGGGGCTTACTCTGGAAACACCATATATTTT. Translating gives CASSFAGAYSGNTIYF.

This clone was counted only a few times. V is TRBV19 and J is TRBJ2-1, with D possibly being TRBD2 (5 bases). The germline V gene encodes CDR1 LNHDA and CDR2 SQIVND (reference sequence). Trimming removed 5 bases at V and 0 bases at J, with 17 bases between. The CDR3 runs to 17 residues. CDR3: CASSSRISGASYNEQFF. DNA for the CDR3: TGTGCCAGTAGTTCCCGGATCAGCGGAGCCTCCTACAATGAGCAGTTCTTC.

The chain couples TRBV27 to TRBJ2-5, with D tentatively TRBD2 (6 bases). V lost 0 bases and J 2 bases, leaving 13 bases between the germline ends. The length of the CDR3 is 16 residues. Germline V gives CDR1 MNHEY, CDR2 SMNVEV (reference sequence). CDR3: CASSLSGTWPQETQYF. The CDR3 nucleotides read TGTGCCAGCAGTTTATCAGGGACTTGGCCACAAGAGACCCAGTACTTC.

The chain links TRBV2 to TRBJ1-1, with D maybe TRBD1 (6 bases). CDR3 size: 13 residues. CDR1 and CDR2 from the germline V gene are SNHLY and FYNNEI. With 8 bases removed from V and 1 base from J, the gap between germline ends came to 11 bases. CDR3 residues: CASSGQRNTEAFF. CDR3 bases: TGTGCCAGCTCAGGACAGAGGAACACTGAAGCTTTCTTT.

The sample holds one count of this clone. V usage is TRBV25-1 and J usage is TRBJ2-7; 15 bases are shared with TRBD2. The CDR3 has 15 residues. The germline V gene encodes CDR1 MGHDK and CDR2 SYGVNS. The junction had 2 bases not matched to a gene; V was cut back by 3 bases and J by 5 bases. The CDR3 reads CASSEGLAGGNEQYF. CDR3 nucleotides: TGTGCCAGCAGTGAGGGACTAGCGGGGGGAAACGAGCAGTACTTC.

This clone was recorded only once. The chain joins TRBV6-1 to TRBJ1-5; weak D call: TRBD1 (6 bases). The CDR3 sequence is 14 residues long. The V gene's germline CDR1 is MNHNS and CDR2 SASEGT. The V end was cut by 5 bases, the J end by 2 bases, with 10 bases between. The CDR3: CASSLGGGNQPQHF. The DNA for the CDR3 is TGTGCCAGCAGTTTAGGGGGAGGCAATCAGCCCCAGCATTTT.

V gene TRBV27 combines with J gene TRBJ2-5, with TRBD2 as a possible D gene (7 bases). V was shortened by 8 bases and J by 3 bases, with 16 bases between the two germline ends. CDR3 length: 14 amino acids. Germline V lookup: CDR1 MNHEY, CDR2 SMNVEV (reference sequence). CDR3 protein: CASATGGPKETQYF. The CDR3 bases are TGTGCCAGCGCGACCGGGGGGCCCAAAGAGACCCAGTACTTC.